A selection of T cell receptor beta chains follows, all from one sample in a study of blood T cells in healthy people across ages. One entry per CDR3 protein results from TCRdb running MiXCR on the 5' RACE reads. The table has more than 1.4 million distinct CDR3 sequences, 42% seen once; the top ten hold roughly 8.2%. The sequencing input was blood. All receptors derive from a young woman in good health. Each CDR3 is given without its conserved first and last residue.

V | CDR3
TRBV6-5 | ASSDRDRPVDTQY
TRBV7-2 | ASSPRGRGGRNEQF
TRBV7-9 | ASSPGTSGRWQETQY
TRBV7-2 | ASSSEQGLNQPQH
TRBV6-1 | ASSEGYYNEQF
TRBV18 | ASSPPDHGNEQF
TRBV4-1 | ASSQQDRAGYGYT
TRBV12-3/TRBV12-4 | ASSPELLEQF
TRBV9 | ASSLRGAGGSTGELF
TRBV20-1 | SAEPRTSGSPLH
TRBV5-1 | ASSLEGDRYYGYT
TRBV20-1 | SAPFGTGRAETQY
TRBV3-1 | ASSQGRGGAEEQY
TRBV4-1 | ASSLAGVRTDTQY
TRBV7-2 | ASSFSGSANSYEQY
TRBV6-1 | ASSENPLGGYT
TRBV7-2 | ASSGIPNTEAF